What follows is one T cell receptor beta chain and its context. No antigen is known for it. The CDR3 is made up of 15 amino acids. V lost 6 bases and J lost 4; bases outside the gene matches: 10. Looked up from germline, CDR1 is MNHEY and CDR2 is SMNVEV (reference sequence). This entry belongs to a study of shared clonotypes between healthy human individuals. Findings and caveats of the study: Larger richness was generally estimated for naive than memory subsets.

Naive CD8 cells were CD45RO-negative, positively selected for CCR7, excluding terminally differentiated effector memory CD45RA+ cells. Sequencing used immunoSEQ multiplex PCR; TCRdb keeps in-frame clones, though not all of them. The sample records millions of clones, roughly 95% being singletons. The rearrangement uses TRBV27 and TRBJ2-7; 9 bases match TRBD2. This sequence originates from a man aged 18-30 years in good health. The sequenced material came from naive CD8+ T cells sorted from blood. CDR3 nucleotides: TGTGCCAGCAGGGGGGGCGCGGGAGGGCCTTACGAGCAGTACTTC. The encoded protein is CASRGGAGGPYEQYF.